This paragraph covers one T cell receptor (beta chain) sequence. Its antigen is currently unknown. Here immunoSEQ multiplex PCR was the method, and the copy in TCRdb shows in-frame clones only, minus some. Of approximately 150,000 clones listed, approximately 86% are singletons. Separate from the 666-subject first cohort, the 120-subject validation cohort was the one that the donors belonged to. These data belong to a study of cytomegalovirus exposure and HLA in healthy donors. Broader study findings: Among TCR sequences, most were rare, though some public TCRs appeared in many donors.

Trimming removed 1 base from V and 0 bases from J, with 6 bases in between. This CDR3 has 15 residues. From germline, CDR1 is LGHNA and CDR2 YSLEER. Sequenced material: PBMCs. This chain joins TRBV4-3 and TRBJ2-2; no clear D. This clonotype was obtained from a man aged 18 to 30 in good health and CMV-seropositive. The CDR3, as DNA: TGCGCCAGCAGCCAAGTTTATCCGAACACCGGGGAGCTGTTTTTT. Protein sequence: CASSQVYPNTGELFF.